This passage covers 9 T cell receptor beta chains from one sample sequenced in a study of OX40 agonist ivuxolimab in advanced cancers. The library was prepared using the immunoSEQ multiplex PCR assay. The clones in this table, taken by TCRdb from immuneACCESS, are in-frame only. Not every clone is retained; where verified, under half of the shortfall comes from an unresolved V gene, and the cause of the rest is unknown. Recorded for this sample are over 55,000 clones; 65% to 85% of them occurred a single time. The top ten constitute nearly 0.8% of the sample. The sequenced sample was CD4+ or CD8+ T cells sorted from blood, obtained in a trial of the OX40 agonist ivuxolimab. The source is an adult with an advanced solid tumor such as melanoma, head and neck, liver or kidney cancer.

Here the CDR3 reads CASSLCRVRVDTEAFF. CDR3 in DNA: TGTGCCAGCAGCTTATGCAGGGTAAGGGTCGACACTGAAGCTTTCTTT. The chain joins TRBV7-6 to TRBJ1-1; a possible D gene is TRBD1 (5 bases). From germline, CDR1 is SGHVS and CDR2 FNYEAQ. This CDR3 is built from 16 residues. The ends were cut back, 2 bases at V and 3 bases at J, with 16 bases in the middle.

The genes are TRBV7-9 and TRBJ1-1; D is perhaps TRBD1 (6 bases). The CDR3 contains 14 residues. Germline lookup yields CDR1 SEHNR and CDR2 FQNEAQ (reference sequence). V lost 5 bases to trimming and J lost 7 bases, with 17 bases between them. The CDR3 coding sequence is TGTGCCAGCAGCGCCTCATGGGGGCGCGATGAAGCTTTCTTT. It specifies CASSASWGRDEAFF.

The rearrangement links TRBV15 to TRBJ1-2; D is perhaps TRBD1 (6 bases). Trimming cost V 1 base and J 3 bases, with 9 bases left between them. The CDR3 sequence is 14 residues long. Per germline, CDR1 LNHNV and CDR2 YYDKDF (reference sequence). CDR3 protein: CATSRVRGYYGYTF. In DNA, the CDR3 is TGTGCCACCAGCAGAGTAAGGGGGTACTATGGCTACACCTTC.

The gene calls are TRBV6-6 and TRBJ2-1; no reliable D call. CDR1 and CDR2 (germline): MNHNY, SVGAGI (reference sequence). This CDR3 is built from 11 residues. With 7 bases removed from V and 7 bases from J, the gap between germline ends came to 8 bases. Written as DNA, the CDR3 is TGTGCCAGCAAGGTGGAGAATGAGCAGTTCTTC. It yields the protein CASKVENEQFF.

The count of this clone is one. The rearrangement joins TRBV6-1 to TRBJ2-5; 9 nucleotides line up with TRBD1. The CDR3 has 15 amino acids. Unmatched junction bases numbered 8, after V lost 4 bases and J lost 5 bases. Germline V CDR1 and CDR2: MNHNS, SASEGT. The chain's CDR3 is CASSVSGTGQETQYF. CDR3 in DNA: TGTGCCAGCAGTGTCTCCGGGACAGGGCAGGAGACCCAGTACTTC.

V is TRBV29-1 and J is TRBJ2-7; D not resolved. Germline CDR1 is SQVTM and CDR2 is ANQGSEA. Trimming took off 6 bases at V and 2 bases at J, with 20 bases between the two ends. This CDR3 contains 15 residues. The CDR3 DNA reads TGCAGCGTAGCTCGGTCTCGTGCCCCGCCCTACGAGCAGTACTTC. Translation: CSVARSRAPPYEQYF.

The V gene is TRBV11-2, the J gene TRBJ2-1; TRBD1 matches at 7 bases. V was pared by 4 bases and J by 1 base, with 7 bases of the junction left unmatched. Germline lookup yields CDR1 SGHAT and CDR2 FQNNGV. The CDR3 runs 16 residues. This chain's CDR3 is CASSSNTGESYNEQFF. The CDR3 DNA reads TGTGCCAGCAGCTCAAACACAGGGGAGTCCTACAATGAGCAGTTCTTC.

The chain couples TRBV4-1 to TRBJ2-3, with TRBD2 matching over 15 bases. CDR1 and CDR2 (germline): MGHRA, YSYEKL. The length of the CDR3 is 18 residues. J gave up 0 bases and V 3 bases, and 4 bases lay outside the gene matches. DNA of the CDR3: TGCGCCAGCAGCCACTCGGGGACTAGCGGGGGGAGCACAGATACGCAGTATTTT. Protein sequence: CASSHSGTSGGSTDTQYF.

The DNA for the CDR3 is TGTGCCAGCAGTTTTATTTCCAGGGGAACCGGGGAGCTGTTTTTT. Amino acid sequence: CASSFISRGTGELFF. The genes are TRBV28 and TRBJ2-2, with a weak D call TRBD1 (6 bases). V lost 3 bases, J lost 5 bases, and 13 bases lay in between. The germline gives CDR1 MDHEN, CDR2 SYDVKM. This CDR3 is built from 15 residues.